The clone carrying this T cell receptor (beta chain) came up many times. The antigen remains undetermined. This record belongs to a study of post-analysis software for immune sequencing data. Study information: Relapsing-remitting, secondary progressive and progressive-relapsing courses of multiple sclerosis were included.

CDR3 length: 11 residues. The V end was cut by 5 bases, the J end by 10 bases, with 15 bases between. CDR1 and CDR2 (germline): SQVTM, ANQGSEA. Study findings and constraints: Significantly lower normalized Chao1 diversity was found in patients with multiple sclerosis relative to controls. About 5 TRBV segments (TRBV5-6, TRBV5-1 and TRBV20-1 among them) occurred more frequently in patients than in controls. F measure grouped same-batch samples tightly together.

cDNA libraries of TCR beta carried unique molecular identifiers. T cells numbering about 0.95 to 10 million gave rise to about 490,000 cDNA molecules. MiXCR, applied by TCRdb to the PCR reads, yields one record per CDR3 protein. The sample yields about 560,000 distinct CDR3 sequences, roughly 45% seen once. The source material was blood. This sequence was found in a girl between 10 and 17 years old with multiple sclerosis. The genes are TRBV29-1 and TRBJ2-7, with no clear D. This CDR3 reads CSVLSVGVQYF. In DNA, the CDR3 is TGCAGCGTTCTAAGCGTCGGTGTACAGTACTTC.